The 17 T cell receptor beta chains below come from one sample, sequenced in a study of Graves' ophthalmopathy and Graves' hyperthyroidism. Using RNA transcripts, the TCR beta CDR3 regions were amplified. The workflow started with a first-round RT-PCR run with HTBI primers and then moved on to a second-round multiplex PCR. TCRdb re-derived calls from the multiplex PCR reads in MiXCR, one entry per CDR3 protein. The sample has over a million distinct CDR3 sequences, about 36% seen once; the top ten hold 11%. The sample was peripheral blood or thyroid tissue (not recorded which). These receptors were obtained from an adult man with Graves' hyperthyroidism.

CDR3 DNA: TGTGCCAGCAGTTCCGTCCCGGGACAGGGGGCGTGGGAAAAACTGTTTTTT. Protein product: CASSSVPGQGAWEKLFF. The chain couples TRBV12-3 or TRBV12-4 to TRBJ1-4; TRBD1 aligns across 12 bases. V gave up 4 bases and J gave up 8 bases; unmatched junction bases: 11. The CDR3 is 17 residues long.

The CDR3 nucleotides read TGTGCCAGCAGCTTGACCGACAGGGGCAACTCCTACGAGCAGTACTTC. It codes for CASSLTDRGNSYEQYF. The chain uses TRBV7-2 and TRBJ2-7; 8 bases agree with TRBD1. Unmatched junction bases numbered 7, after V lost 3 bases and J lost 0 bases. The CDR3 has 16 amino acids. Germline-derived CDR1 and CDR2 are SGHTA and FQGNSA.

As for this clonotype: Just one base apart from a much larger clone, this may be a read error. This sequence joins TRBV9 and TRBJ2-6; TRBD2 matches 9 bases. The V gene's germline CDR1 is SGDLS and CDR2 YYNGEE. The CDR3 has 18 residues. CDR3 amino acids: CVSSVVSGGDSGANVLTF. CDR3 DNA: TGTGTCAGCAGCGTAGTTAGCGGGGGAGACTCTGGGGCCAACGTCCTGACTTTC.

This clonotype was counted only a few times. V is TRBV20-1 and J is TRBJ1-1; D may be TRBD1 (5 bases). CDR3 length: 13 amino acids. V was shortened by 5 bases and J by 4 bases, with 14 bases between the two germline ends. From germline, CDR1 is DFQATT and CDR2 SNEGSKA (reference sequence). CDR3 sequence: CSAERGRGTEAFF. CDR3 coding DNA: TGCAGTGCTGAGAGGGGACGGGGCACTGAAGCTTTCTTT.

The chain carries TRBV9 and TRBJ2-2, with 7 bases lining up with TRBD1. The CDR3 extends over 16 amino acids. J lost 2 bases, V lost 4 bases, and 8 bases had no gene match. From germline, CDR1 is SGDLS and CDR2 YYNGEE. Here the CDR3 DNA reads TGTGCCAGCAGCCGCAGTCACAGGGGTAACACCGGGGAGCTGTTTTTT. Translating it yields CASSRSHRGNTGELFF.

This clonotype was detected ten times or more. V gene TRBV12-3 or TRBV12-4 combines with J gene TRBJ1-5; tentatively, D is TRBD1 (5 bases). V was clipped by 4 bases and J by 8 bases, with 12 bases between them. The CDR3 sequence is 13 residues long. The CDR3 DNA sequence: TGTGCCAGCAGTTACACGGGGGAAGAGCCCCAGCATTTT. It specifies CASSYTGEEPQHF.

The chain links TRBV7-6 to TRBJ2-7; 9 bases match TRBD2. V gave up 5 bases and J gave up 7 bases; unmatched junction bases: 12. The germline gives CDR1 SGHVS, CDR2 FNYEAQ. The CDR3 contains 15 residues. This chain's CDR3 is CASSPREGRTNEQYF. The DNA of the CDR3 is TGTGCCAGCAGCCCGCGGGAGGGCCGAACGAATGAGCAGTACTTC. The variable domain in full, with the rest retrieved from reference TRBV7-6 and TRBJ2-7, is GAGVSQSPRYKVTKRGQDVALRCDPISGHVSLYWYRQALGQGPEFLTYFNYEAQQDKSGLPNDRFSAERPEGSISTLTIQRTEQRDSAMYRCASSPREGRTNEQYFGPGTRLTVT.

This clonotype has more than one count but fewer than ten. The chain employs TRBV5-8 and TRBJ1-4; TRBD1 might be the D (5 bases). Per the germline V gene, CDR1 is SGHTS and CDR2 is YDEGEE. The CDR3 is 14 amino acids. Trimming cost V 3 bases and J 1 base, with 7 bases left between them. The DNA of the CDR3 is TGTGCCAGCAGCTACGACAGAACTAATGAAAAACTGTTTTTT. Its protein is CASSYDRTNEKLFF.

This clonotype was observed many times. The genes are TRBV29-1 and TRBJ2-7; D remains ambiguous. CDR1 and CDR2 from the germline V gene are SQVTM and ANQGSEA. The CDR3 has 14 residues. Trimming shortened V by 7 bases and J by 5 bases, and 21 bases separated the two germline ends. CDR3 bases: TGCAGCGCTGGATTTTCGACCGCATCCAACGAGCAGTACTTC. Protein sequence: CSAGFSTASNEQYF.

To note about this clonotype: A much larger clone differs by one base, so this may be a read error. For the CDR3, the DNA is TGCGCCAGCCAGCGGGACAGAGCAATGAACACTGAAGCTTTGTTT. Protein: CASQRDRAMNTEALF. V is TRBV4-3 and J is TRBJ1-1, with TRBD1 matching 7 bases. Germline assignment: CDR1 LGHNA and CDR2 YSLEER. The CDR3 extends over 15 amino acids.

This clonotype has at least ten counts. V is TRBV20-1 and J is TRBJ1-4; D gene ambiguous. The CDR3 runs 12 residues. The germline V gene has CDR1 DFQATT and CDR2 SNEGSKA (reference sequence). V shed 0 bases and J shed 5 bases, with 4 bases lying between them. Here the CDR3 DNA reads TGCAGTGCTAGAGATGGGAATGAAAAACTGTTTTTT. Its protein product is CSARDGNEKLFF.

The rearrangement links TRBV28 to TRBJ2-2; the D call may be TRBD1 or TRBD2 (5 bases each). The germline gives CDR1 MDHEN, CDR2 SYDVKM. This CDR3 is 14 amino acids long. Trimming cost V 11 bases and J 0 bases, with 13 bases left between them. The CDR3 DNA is TGTGCCGGATCACGGGGCGCGAACACCGGGGAGCTGTTTTTT. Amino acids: CAGSRGANTGELFF.

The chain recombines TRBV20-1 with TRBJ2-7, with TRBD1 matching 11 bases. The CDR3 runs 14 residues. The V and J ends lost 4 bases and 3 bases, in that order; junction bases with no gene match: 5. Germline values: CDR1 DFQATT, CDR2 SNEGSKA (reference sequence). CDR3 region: CSATSGTGGYEQYF. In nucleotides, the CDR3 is TGCAGTGCTACGTCCGGGACAGGGGGCTACGAGCAGTACTTC.

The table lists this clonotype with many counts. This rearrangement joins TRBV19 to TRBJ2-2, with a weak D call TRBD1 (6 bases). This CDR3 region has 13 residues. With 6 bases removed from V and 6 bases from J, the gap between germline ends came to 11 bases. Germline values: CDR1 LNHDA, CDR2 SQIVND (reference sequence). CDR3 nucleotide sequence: TGTGCCAGTAGGTGGGGGCACGCCGGGGAGCTGTTTTTT. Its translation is CASRWGHAGELFF.

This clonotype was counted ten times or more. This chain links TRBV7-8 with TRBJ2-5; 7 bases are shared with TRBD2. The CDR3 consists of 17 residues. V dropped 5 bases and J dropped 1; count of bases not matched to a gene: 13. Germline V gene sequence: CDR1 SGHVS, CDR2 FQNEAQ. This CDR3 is CASSLSGVLASQETQYF. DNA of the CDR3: TGTGCCAGCAGCCTAAGCGGGGTACTAGCGTCCCAAGAGACCCAGTACTTC.

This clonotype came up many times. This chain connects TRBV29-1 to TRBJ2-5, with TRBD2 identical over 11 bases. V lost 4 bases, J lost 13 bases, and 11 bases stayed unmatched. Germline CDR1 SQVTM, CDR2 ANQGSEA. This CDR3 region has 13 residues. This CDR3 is CSVGRSGRAPPYF. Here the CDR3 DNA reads TGCAGCGTTGGACGTAGCGGGAGGGCCCCACCGTACTTC.

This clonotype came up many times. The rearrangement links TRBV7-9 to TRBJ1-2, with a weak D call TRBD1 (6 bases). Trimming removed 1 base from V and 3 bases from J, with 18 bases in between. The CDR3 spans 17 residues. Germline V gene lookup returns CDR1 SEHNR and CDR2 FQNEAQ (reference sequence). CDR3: CASSLVRGAALDYGYTF. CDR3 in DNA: TGTGCCAGCAGCTTAGTTCGGGGGGCAGCTCTTGACTATGGCTACACCTTC.